The present T cell receptor beta chain was sequenced within a study of T cell responses to AZD1222 COVID-19 vaccine. Study-wide points: Mostly white British, mostly female donors; authors suggested clonal diversity may be underestimated. Epitopes outside B.1.351 and B.1.1.7 mutated regions reportedly drew nearly half of spike TCRs. At 160-218 and 743-854, vaccine-associated CD4 TCRs were dominant, and they spanned spike.

Concerning this clone itself: The antigen is undetermined.

Only in-frame clones appear in the TCRdb table, and some are missing; sequencing was by immunoSEQ multiplex PCR. The sample has around 78,000 clones, almost 90% seen once. Sequences were derived from peripheral blood, sampled 28 days after the second AZD1222 dose. The TCR originated in an adult who received the AZD1222 COVID-19 vaccine.

As DNA, the CDR3 is TGTGCCAGTAGTACAGGGGTCGGACCTGAAGCTTTCTTT. This sequence encodes CASSTGVGPEAFF. The rearrangement uses TRBV19 and TRBJ1-1; a possible D gene is TRBD1 (6 bases). The CDR3 is made up of 13 amino acids. Per germline, CDR1 LNHDA and CDR2 SQIVND (reference sequence). Between the trimmed V and J ends, which lost 4 bases and 6 bases, there was a span of 12 bases.